Listed here are 28 T cell receptor beta chains from one sample, sequenced in a study of T cells expressing NK-cell markers (dated by TCRdb to the early 2020s). The protocol used for the library was 5' RACE. Reads for this sample came from an Illumina HiSeq 2000. Following TCRdb reprocessing, every CDR3 protein sequence forms one entry, and DNA is not provided. The sample table records about 450,000 distinct CDR3 sequences. The biggest ten clones account for 6% to 8% of the sample. Sequenced material: blood T cells: a sorted CD56 or NKG2C T cell subset, CD4+ or CD8+ T cells, or bulk PBMC T cells (not recorded which). These TCRs come from a woman aged 18-70 years in good health.

The J gene is TRBJ1-2, the V gene TRBV7-9. The germline CDR1 and CDR2 sequences are SEHNR and FQNEAQ (reference sequence). The CDR3 is made up of 14 amino acids. CDR3 amino acids: CASSLGRSNYGYTF.

V gene TRBV10-3 combines with J gene TRBJ2-3. The CDR3 extends over 12 amino acids. Germline V gene sequence: CDR1 ENHRY, CDR2 SYGVKD. The chain's CDR3 is CAISEYADTQYF.

This chain links TRBV27 with TRBJ2-3; with no DNA, the TCRdb D assignment of TRBD1 cannot be verified. The CDR3 spans 14 residues. Germline V CDR1 and CDR2: MNHEY, SMNVEV (reference sequence). This CDR3 is CASSLWGRGDTQYF.

This chain uses TRBV4-3 with TRBJ2-3. CDR1 LGHNA and CDR2 YSLEER come from the germline V gene. This CDR3 region has 14 residues. This chain's CDR3 is CASSQGAFTDTQYF.

CDR3 amino acids: CSGWTSGGAEQFF. The rearrangement joins TRBV29-1 to TRBJ2-1; the TCRdb call, TRBD2, lacks DNA for checking. CDR1 and CDR2 from the germline V gene are SQVTM and ANQGSEA. This CDR3 has 13 residues.

The chain carries TRBV12-3 or TRBV12-4 and TRBJ2-6. This CDR3 comprises 12 residues. CDR3 sequence: CASRLAEGVLTF.

The CDR3 protein is CASSFFSGGGYEQYF. The rearrangement joins TRBV7-9 to TRBJ2-7; the D call from TCRdb, TRBD1, cannot be confirmed without DNA. The germline V gene has CDR1 SEHNR and CDR2 FQNEAQ (reference sequence). This CDR3 is built from 15 residues.

The chain employs TRBV12-3 or TRBV12-4 and TRBJ1-2; checking the TCRdb D call of TRBD1 is not possible without DNA. This CDR3 comprises 12 residues. The chain's CDR3 is CASSRGVRGYTF.

The V call is TRBV12-5, the J call TRBJ1-3; TCRdb indicates TRBD1, and absent DNA this call remains unverified. From germline, CDR1 is LGHNT and CDR2 FRNRAP. The CDR3 covers 11 residues. CDR3 in amino acids: CASGQDRTIYF.

This chain connects TRBV12-3 or TRBV12-4 to TRBJ2-7; TCRdb's D gene call, TRBD1, goes unchecked for lack of DNA. CDR3 size: 14 residues. The CDR3 protein is CASSLQSPRGEQYF.

The chain couples TRBV7-2 to TRBJ2-3. The CDR3 consists of 14 residues. Germline CDR1 SGHTA, CDR2 FQGNSA. The CDR3 here is CASSLSFSADTQYF.

The genes are TRBV7-2 and TRBJ2-1; there is no DNA to check the TCRdb D call of TRBD2. Germline V gene lookup returns CDR1 SGHTA and CDR2 FQGNSA. This CDR3 is built from 17 residues. The CDR3 sequence: CASSLGRSGGAVREQFF. Drawing the rest from reference TRBV7-2 and TRBJ2-1, the complete variable domain is GAGVSQSPSNKVTEKGKDVELRCDPISGHTALYWYRQSLGQGLEFLIYFQGNSAPDKSGLPSDRFSAERTGGSVSTLTIQRTQQEDSAVYLCASSLGRSGGAVREQFFGPGTRLTVL.

The J gene is TRBJ2-2, the V gene TRBV9. The CDR3 runs to 11 residues. Germline loops: CDR1 SGDLS, CDR2 YYNGEE. CDR3: CASSVEGELFF.

The chain recombines TRBV5-6 with TRBJ1-1; the D call from TCRdb, TRBD1, cannot be confirmed without DNA. CDR3 length: 14 residues. Germline V lookup: CDR1 SGHDT, CDR2 YYEEEE. CDR3: CASSLKPGQGSAFF.

The J gene is TRBJ1-2, the V gene TRBV12-3 or TRBV12-4. The CDR3 is 14 residues long. The CDR3 spells CASSSVEDNYGYTF.

The rearrangement uses TRBV9 and TRBJ2-7; TCRdb reports TRBD1, a call that lacks DNA to check it against. This CDR3 region has 15 residues. Germline values: CDR1 SGDLS, CDR2 YYNGEE. CDR3 region: CASSPTGDPSYEQYF.

The CDR3 region is CASKQNRDEQFF. This sequence joins TRBV7-9 and TRBJ2-1; TCRdb's D call of TRBD1 is untestable without DNA. This CDR3 has 12 amino acids. The germline V gene encodes CDR1 SEHNR and CDR2 FQNEAQ (reference sequence).

The genes are TRBV20-1 and TRBJ2-7; checking the TCRdb D call of TRBD2 is not possible without DNA. Germline V gives CDR1 DFQATT, CDR2 SNEGSKA (reference sequence). This CDR3 spans 15 amino acids. CDR3 amino acids: CSARGLAQNSYEQYF.

The chain recombines TRBV29-1 with TRBJ1-3; TCRdb selects TRBD1, and the lack of DNA leaves this call unchecked. There are 12 residues in the CDR3. The V gene's germline CDR1 is SQVTM and CDR2 ANQGSEA. The chain's CDR3 is CSVQATGNTIYF.

V gene TRBV7-2 combines with J gene TRBJ2-3. The CDR3 is made up of 15 amino acids. Germline V gene sequence: CDR1 SGHTA, CDR2 FQGNSA. The CDR3 protein is CASSLVGAYTDTQYF.

J is TRBJ2-2 and V is TRBV25-1. CDR1 and CDR2 from the germline V gene are MGHDK and SYGVNS. The CDR3 is 13 amino acids. The CDR3 sequence is CASRTGYTGELFF.

V is TRBV18 and J is TRBJ1-6; TCRdb calls TRBD1, which cannot be checked without DNA. Germline values: CDR1 KGHSH, CDR2 LQKENI. This CDR3 spans 15 amino acids. The CDR3 spells CASSPGTGNNSPLHF.

The J gene is TRBJ2-5, the V gene TRBV7-9; the D gene TCRdb calls, TRBD2, cannot be checked with no DNA. The CDR3 is 16 amino acids. Germline V gene sequence: CDR1 SEHNR, CDR2 FQNEAQ (reference sequence). CDR3 protein: CASSLRGIAGGETQYF.

CDR3 amino acids: CSATTTGARDEQYF. The chain is built from TRBV20-1 and TRBJ2-7; TCRdb gives TRBD1 as the D gene, but with no DNA this cannot be confirmed. Germline CDR1 DFQATT, CDR2 SNEGSKA (reference sequence). The length of the CDR3 is 14 residues.

This chain joins TRBV12-3 or TRBV12-4 and TRBJ2-1; TCRdb outputs TRBD2, but without DNA this stays unchecked. The CDR3 length is 19 residues. Here the CDR3 reads CASNGGATTPGGAYNEQFF.

V is TRBV6-1 and J is TRBJ2-5; TCRdb's assignment of TRBD1 cannot be checked, as there is no DNA. The CDR3 consists of 15 residues. In germline, CDR1 is MNHNS, CDR2 SASEGT. The CDR3 protein is CASSKGGQAEETQYF.

CDR3 amino acids: CASRGKYQPQHF. This chain connects TRBV6-5 to TRBJ1-5. CDR1 MNHEY and CDR2 SVGAGI come from the germline V gene. This CDR3 has 12 amino acids.

The genes are TRBV6-1 and TRBJ2-2; TCRdb reports TRBD2, a call that lacks DNA to check it against. The CDR3 extends over 15 amino acids. Germline V gives CDR1 MNHNS, CDR2 SASEGT. The CDR3: CASSGLVSMGGELFF.